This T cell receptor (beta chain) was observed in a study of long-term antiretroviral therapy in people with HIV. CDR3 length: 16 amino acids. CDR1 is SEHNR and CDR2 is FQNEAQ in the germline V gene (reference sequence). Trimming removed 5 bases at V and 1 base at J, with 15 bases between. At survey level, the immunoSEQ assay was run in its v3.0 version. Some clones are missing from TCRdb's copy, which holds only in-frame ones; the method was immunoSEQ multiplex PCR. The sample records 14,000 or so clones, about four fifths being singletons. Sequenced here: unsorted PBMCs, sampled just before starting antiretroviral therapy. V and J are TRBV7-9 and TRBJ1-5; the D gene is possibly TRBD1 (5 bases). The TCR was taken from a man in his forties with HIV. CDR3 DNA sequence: TGTGCCAGCAGCGGAGGGGTACAAGGAAGCAATCAGCCCCAGCATTTT. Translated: CASSGGVQGSNQPQHF.